These 9 T cell receptor beta chains were all obtained from the same sample, sequenced in a study of beta chain features in type 1 diabetes. Findings and limits, study-wide: Among all four CD4+ subsets, Type 1 diabetes patients had TCRB CDR3s that were moderately but significantly shorter.

These receptors' targets are unknown. Every isolated RNA sample was fully reverse transcribed, so sequencing captured expressed TCRB transcripts. Assay used: immunoSEQ multiplex PCR; TCRdb lists only in-frame clones, some missing. The sample consists of 300,000 to 350,000 clones, roughly 12% of them appearing once. The specimen was naive CD4+ T cells from blood. These receptors all come from a woman between 18 and 29 years old with type 1 diabetes.

This chain connects TRBV25-1 to TRBJ2-3, with 7 bases lining up with TRBD2. The CDR3 runs 16 residues. Germline CDR1 MGHDK, CDR2 SYGVNS. Trimming at V came to 0 bases and at J to 1 base, leaving 4 bases not matched to a gene. The CDR3 loop is CASSEYGLAGTDTQYF. For the CDR3, the DNA is TGTGCCAGCAGTGAATATGGGCTAGCGGGCACAGATACGCAGTATTTT.

CDR3 region: CAFRQGNYGYTF. For the CDR3, the DNA is TGTGCTTTCCGACAGGGAAACTATGGCTACACCTTC. The rearrangement joins TRBV30 to TRBJ1-2, with 7 bases lining up with TRBD1. CDR3 length: 12 amino acids. Per the germline V gene, CDR1 is GTSNPN and CDR2 is SVGIG (reference sequence).

This clone was picked up a small number of times. The rearrangement links TRBV7-2 to TRBJ2-5, with 8 bases matching TRBD2. The CDR3 length is 13 residues. Germline V gene data show CDR1 as SGHTA and CDR2 as FQGNSA. V lost 5 bases and J lost 3; bases outside the gene matches: 2. The CDR3 loop is CASSRGLEETQYF. The CDR3 DNA sequence: TGTGCCAGCAGCAGGGGACTAGAAGAGACCCAGTACTTC.

This clone was seen only a few times. V is TRBV18 and J is TRBJ2-3; 7 nucleotides line up with TRBD1. There are 14 residues in the CDR3. Per germline, CDR1 KGHSH and CDR2 LQKENI. The trim removed 10 bases at V and 1 base at J, leaving 8 bases unmatched. In DNA, the CDR3 is TGTGCCACCACGGGACAGCCACGCACAGATACGCAGTATTTT. It specifies CATTGQPRTDTQYF.

The V call is TRBV9, the J call TRBJ1-5; a possible D gene is TRBD1 (5 bases). Germline lookup yields CDR1 SGDLS and CDR2 YYNGEE. CDR3 length equals 14 residues. V gave up 3 bases and J gave up 5 bases, with 12 bases separating them. The CDR3 spells CASSGTGRYQPQHF. The CDR3 nucleotides are TGTGCCAGCAGCGGAACAGGCAGGTATCAGCCCCAGCATTTT. Based on the CDR3 plus reference TRBV9 and TRBJ1-5, the full variable domain is DSGVTQTPKHLITATGQRVTLRCSPRSGDLSVYWYQQSLDQGLQFLIQYYNGEERAKGNILERFSAQQFPDLHSELNLSSLELGDSALYFCASSGTGRYQPQHFGDGTRLSIL.

This chain links TRBV9 with TRBJ1-2, with D perhaps TRBD1 (5 bases). Trimming shortened V by 6 bases and J by 4 bases, and 19 bases separated the two germline ends. Germline-derived CDR1 and CDR2 are SGDLS and YYNGEE. The CDR3 consists of 15 residues. CDR3 sequence: CASTKVGGDGYGYTF. The CDR3 nucleotides read TGTGCCAGCACCAAAGTGGGAGGGGACGGCTATGGCTACACCTTC.

The chain carries TRBV5-1 and TRBJ2-1, with 13 bases fitting TRBD2. The CDR3 consists of 17 residues. The trim removed 1 base at V and 6 bases at J, leaving 7 bases unmatched. Looked up from germline, CDR1 is SGHRS and CDR2 is YFSETQ. CDR3 region: CASSLSPGTSGTNEQFF. The CDR3 DNA reads as TGCGCCAGCAGCTTGTCCCCCGGGACTAGCGGGACCAATGAGCAGTTCTTC.

A few counts support this clone. The chain has TRBV2 and TRBJ2-1, with D possibly being TRBD1 (5 bases). The V end was cut by 2 bases, the J end by 11 bases, with 7 bases between. Germline-derived CDR1 and CDR2 are SNHLY and FYNNEI. The CDR3 sequence is 11 residues long. CDR3 DNA sequence: TGTGCCAGCAGTGAACAGGGCAAGCAGTTCTTC. Protein: CASSEQGKQFF.

This clone showed up just a few times. As DNA, the CDR3 is TGTGCCAGCAGCTTCGCGGGAGCTGGGGAGACCCAGTACTTC. This codes for CASSFAGAGETQYF. This chain joins TRBV11-2 and TRBJ2-5; 7 bases map to TRBD2. The CDR3 consists of 14 residues. After removal of 3 bases from V and 5 bases from J, the junction contained 6 bases not matched to a gene. CDR1 SGHAT and CDR2 FQNNGV come from the germline V gene.